The 7 T cell receptor beta chains below were found in one sample sequenced in a study of blood T cell repertoires in COVID-19. Libraries were prepared by immunoSEQ multiplex PCR; TCRdb keeps only in-frame clonotypes and omits some of them. The sample shows about 170,000 clones, 82% of them seen only once. Material: peripheral blood. Receptors were obtained from a woman aged 40 to 50 with COVID-19, enrolled during active disease.

The V call is TRBV6-5, the J call TRBJ2-3; D is possibly TRBD2 (6 bases). The germline CDR1 and CDR2 sequences are MNHEY and SVGAGI. Trimming removed 5 bases from V and 1 base from J, with 13 bases in between. CDR3 length equals 15 residues. In DNA form, the CDR3 reads TGTGCCAGCAGTCCTTGGGAGGAGGGCACAGATACGCAGTATTTT. As protein: CASSPWEEGTDTQYF.

V gene TRBV19 combines with J gene TRBJ1-1, with 8 bases fitting TRBD1. From germline, CDR1 is LNHDA and CDR2 SQIVND (reference sequence). V was clipped by 6 bases and J by 1 base; unmatched bases: 4. This CDR3 spans 14 amino acids. CDR3 in amino acids: CASSFGQGNTEAFF. The DNA of the CDR3 is TGTGCCAGTAGCTTCGGACAGGGGAACACTGAAGCTTTCTTT.

The chain couples TRBV27 to TRBJ2-1, with a weak D call TRBD2 (6 bases). This CDR3 comprises 14 residues. Germline V gene lookup returns CDR1 MNHEY and CDR2 SMNVEV (reference sequence). Deletions cut 7 bases from V and 4 bases from J, with 14 bases between. CDR3 in DNA: TGTGCCAGCAAAACCCCCGGGGGATACAATGAGCAGTTCTTC. As protein: CASKTPGGYNEQFF.

The chain employs TRBV7-2 and TRBJ2-5; TRBD1 matches at 7 bases. The CDR3 runs to 13 residues. CDR1 is SGHTA, CDR2 FQGNSA, per germline. V lost 9 bases and J lost 1; bases outside the gene matches: 5. CDR3 DNA sequence: TGTGCCAGTAACAGGGGACCCCAAGAGACCCAGTACTTC. This gives the protein CASNRGPQETQYF.

This clone was observed a single time. The J gene is TRBJ1-1, the V gene TRBV11-1; no clear D gene. Trimming left V 6 bases short and J 11 bases short, with 16 bases between. The CDR3 is 12 amino acids. Germline V gives CDR1 SGHAT, CDR2 FQDESV (reference sequence). CDR3 loop: CASSREITRAFF. CDR3 nucleotides: TGTGCCAGCAGTCGGGAGATAACGAGGGCTTTCTTT.

The V gene is TRBV6-6, the J gene TRBJ2-5; perhaps TRBD1 as D (5 bases). Germline V CDR1 and CDR2: MNHNY, SVGAGI (reference sequence). V lost 0 bases and J lost 4, with 12 bases in between. The CDR3 is made up of 15 amino acids. CDR3 amino acids: CASSYSGGAVETQYF. CDR3 DNA sequence: TGTGCCAGCAGTTACTCGGGTGGGGCCGTAGAGACCCAGTACTTC.

The V and J genes are TRBV5-5 and TRBJ2-1, with D tentatively TRBD1 (6 bases). The CDR3 runs 14 residues. From germline, CDR1 is SGHKS and CDR2 YYEKEE (reference sequence). V was trimmed by 4 bases and J by 1 base, leaving 9 bases between them. CDR3: CASSIGQSYNEQFF. DNA for the CDR3: TGTGCCAGCAGCATCGGACAGTCCTACAATGAGCAGTTCTTC.